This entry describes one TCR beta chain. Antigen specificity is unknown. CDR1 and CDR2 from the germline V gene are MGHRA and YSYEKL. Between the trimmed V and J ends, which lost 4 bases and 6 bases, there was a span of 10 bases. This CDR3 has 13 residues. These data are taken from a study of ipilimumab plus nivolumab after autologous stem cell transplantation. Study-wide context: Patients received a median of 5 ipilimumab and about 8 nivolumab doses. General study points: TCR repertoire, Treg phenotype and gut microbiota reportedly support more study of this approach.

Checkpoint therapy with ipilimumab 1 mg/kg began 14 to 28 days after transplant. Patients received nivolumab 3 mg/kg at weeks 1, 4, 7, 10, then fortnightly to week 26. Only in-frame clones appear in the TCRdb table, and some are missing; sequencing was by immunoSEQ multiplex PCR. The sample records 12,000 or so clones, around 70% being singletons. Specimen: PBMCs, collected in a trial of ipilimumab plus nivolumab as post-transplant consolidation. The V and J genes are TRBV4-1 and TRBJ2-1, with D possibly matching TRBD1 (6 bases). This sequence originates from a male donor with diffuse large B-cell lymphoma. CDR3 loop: CASSLTGINEQFF. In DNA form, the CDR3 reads TGCGCCAGCAGCCTAACAGGGATCAATGAGCAGTTCTTC.